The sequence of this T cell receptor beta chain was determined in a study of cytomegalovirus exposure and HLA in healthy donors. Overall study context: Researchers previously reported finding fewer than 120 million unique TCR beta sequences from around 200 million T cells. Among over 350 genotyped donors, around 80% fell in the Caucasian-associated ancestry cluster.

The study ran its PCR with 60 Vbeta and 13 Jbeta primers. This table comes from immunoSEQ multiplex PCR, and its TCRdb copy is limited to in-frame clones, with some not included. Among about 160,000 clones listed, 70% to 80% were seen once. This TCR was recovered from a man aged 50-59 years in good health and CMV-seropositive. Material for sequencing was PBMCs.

The CDR3: CASSLRGLATNEKLFF. DNA of the CDR3: TGTGCCAGCAGTTTAAGGGGGCTTGCAACTAATGAAAAACTGTTTTTT. The V gene is TRBV28, the J gene TRBJ1-4; 7 nucleotides align to TRBD1. Per the germline V gene, CDR1 is MDHEN and CDR2 is SYDVKM. CDR3 length equals 16 residues. V shed 2 bases and J 0 bases; nucleotides not matched to a gene: 3.